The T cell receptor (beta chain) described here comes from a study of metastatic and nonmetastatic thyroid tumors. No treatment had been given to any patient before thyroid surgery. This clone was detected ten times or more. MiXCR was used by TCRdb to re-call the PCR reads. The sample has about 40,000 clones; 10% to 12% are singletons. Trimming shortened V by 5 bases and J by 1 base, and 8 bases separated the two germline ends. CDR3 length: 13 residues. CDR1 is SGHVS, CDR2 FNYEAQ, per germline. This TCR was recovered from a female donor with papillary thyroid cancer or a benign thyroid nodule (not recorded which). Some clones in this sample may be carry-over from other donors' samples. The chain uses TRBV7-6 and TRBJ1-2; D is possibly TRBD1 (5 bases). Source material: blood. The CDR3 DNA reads TGTGCCAGCAGCCCAGGGTTTAACTATGGCTACACCTTC. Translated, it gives CASSPGFNYGYTF.